This TCR beta chain emerged from a study of T cell repertoires in cytomegalovirus infection. In the study overall: TCR beta signatures that were public indicated CMV infection and matching HLA type.

Germline lookup yields CDR1 SGHAT and CDR2 FQNNGV. Trimming took 8 bases from V and 4 from J, leaving 14 bases between them. The CDR3 runs to 13 residues. TCRdb itself ran the reads through MiXCR, one entry per CDR3 protein. Found here are hundreds of thousands of distinct CDR3 sequences, just under 30% of them singletons; the top ten hold around 20%. Comment on this clonotype: What it recognizes is unknown.

The study's findings and limits: It was HLA-C-restricted CMV-specific TCR beta clonotypes that dominated the response ex vivo. People with CMV and the relevant HLA were identified by cumulative public TCR beta family frequency.

Sequenced material: cultured PBMCs, taken from culture after CMV antigen stimulation. The chain uses TRBV11-2 and TRBJ1-1, with a possible D match to TRBD1 (5 bases). This clonotype was obtained from a human donor in good health (CMV status not recorded). Some clones in this sample may be carry-over from other donors' samples. CDR3 nucleotide sequence: TGTGCCAGCGTTAAAGCCGGGGGCACTGAAGCTTTCTTT. Its translation: CASVKAGGTEAFF.